A single T cell receptor (beta chain) is shown here with its context. This clone was seen more than once but under ten times. The clone's antigen remains unknown. No much larger clone exists at a distance of one base, and base qualities are not known. Following the manufacturer's recommendations, the immunoSEQ kit was used to generate TCR beta libraries from genomic DNA. For library preparation, a first multiplex PCR was performed with proprietary primers, followed by a second PCR in which unique barcodes were added, and bead cleanups were performed after each round. A positive control reaction and a negative control reaction, both provided in the kit, were run with every batch of samples. The final libraries were assessed on an Agilent 4200 TapeStation D1000 ScreenTape, pooled by volume, and quantified by qPCR. Sequencing was performed on an Illumina NextSeq500 with a MidOutput 150-cycle cartridge, and 156 Read1 and 15 Index1 cycles were run with kit custom primers. The pooled library was loaded at approximately 0.97 pM with approximately 20% PhiX control spiked in. Per the authors' processing: Vendor-processed data were analyzed in R, and a clonotype was defined as all T cells sharing the same CDR3 nucleotide sequence. In the clone abundance analyses, frequencies in each sample were normalized to that sample's 10,000 most abundant clones. Public T cell clones, which averaged fewer than five per sample, were excluded before analysis. An abundance difference of at least 32-fold between compartments was the criterion for calling clonotypes tumor-enriched or baseline blood-enriched. A beta-binomial differential abundance model was used to identify clonotypes that expanded or contracted between blood time points. Tumor-blood repertoire similarity was measured with the Baroni-Urbani and Buser coefficient, and group comparisons used two-tailed Wilcoxon tests in R. Not all clones reach the TCRdb copy of this immuneACCESS table, which keeps in-frame sequences only. Checked studies attribute under half of the gap to unresolved V genes and leave the rest unexplained. V, J and clone size were drawn from that table, and D and trimming were deduced from the DNA. Present in this sample are tens of thousands of clones, around three quarters of which were seen just once. Clones ranked in the top ten supply about 7% of the sample.

The sample originates from a study of radiation and T cells in renal cell carcinoma (dated by TCRdb to the early 2020s). Background for the entire study: The samples were obtained from a clinical trial, where primary renal cell carcinomas were treated with 15 Gy stereotactic body radiation therapy and then removed by nephrectomy 4 weeks afterward. In total, approximately 54 samples, comprising approximately 26 tumors and some 27 peripheral blood samples, were subjected to TCR beta sequencing. Across all 50 or so samples, 4,016,671 unique CDR3 nucleotide sequences, encoding 2.5 million to 3 million unique CDR3 amino acid sequences, were identified.

The full study reports these points: In blood, the top tumor clonotypes increased from baseline to 2 weeks after radiation and then shrank by 4 weeks, which suggests a temporary expansion of tumor-resident clones. With a single-armed trial design, the study had no way to address how radiation dose or scheduling affects the TCR repertoire. Because pretreatment tumor biopsies were not available, the study could not determine whether clonotypes were already present within the tumor at baseline. Dynamics of the blood repertoire were not tracked past 4 weeks after treatment.

This sample's time point label indicates: blood 2 weeks post-SBRT. The treatment or condition label here, explained by the study, means: 15 Gy SBRT to primary tumor, nephrectomy 4 weeks later. Serial peripheral blood from radiation-treated patients was sampled at baseline, 2 weeks and 4 weeks after SBRT to track tumor-enriched clonotypes. Every patient had renal cell carcinoma of clear cell pathology. The QIAamp DNA Blood Mini Kit (Qiagen) was used to prepare genomic DNA for TCR sequencing. The analyses included just those samples that passed every quality control check. CDR1 and CDR2 were assigned from the germline V gene as SGHTA and FQGNSA. V loses 5 bases at its end and J loses 8 bases; junction bases beyond the gene matches: 8. Spanning cysteine to phenylalanine, the CDR3 consists of 13 amino acids. Only the CDR3 DNA stays, 39 bases, in frame from base 1.

Material: blood, obtained from a patient whose treatment included radiotherapy and nephrectomy. The sequence links TRBV7-2 to TRBJ1-2; 7 bases in between match TRBD1. The sequence derives from a man aged 60 to 69 with renal cell carcinoma. In nucleotide form, the sequence is TGTGCCAGCAGCGTCGGGACAGTGGGGGGCTACACCTTC. Its coded protein is CASSVGTVGGYTF.